The rows below give T cell receptor beta chains drawn from one sample of a study of blood T cell repertoires in COVID-19. Profiled with immunoSEQ multiplex PCR; TCRdb holds only in-frame clones, not every one. The sample has around 700,000 clones, just under 90% seen once. Material: peripheral blood. The source of these receptors is a woman under 30 with acute or convalescent COVID-19. CDR3s leave out the opening cysteine and the closing phenylalanine or tryptophan. Fields, in order: V gene, CDR3 length, CDR3 protein.

V: TRBV3-1/TRBV3-2
length: 12
CDR3: ASSDGARTYEQY

V: TRBV7-8
length: 10
CDR3: ASSLNSYGYT

V: TRBV7-2
length: 13
CDR3: ASSLDASGVYTQY

V: TRBV7-6
length: 13
CDR3: ASSLQAVRDTEAF

V: TRBV15
length: 12
CDR3: ATPLGTGGEKLF

V: TRBV3-1/TRBV3-2
length: 14
CDR3: ASSQAPTAGYYGYT

V: TRBV7-8
length: 13
CDR3: ASSLEGLGIYGYT

V: TRBV6-2/TRBV6-3
length: 10
CDR3: ASSDRVAEAF

V: TRBV19
length: 14
CDR3: ASSIDRLGGFYGYT

V: TRBV6-4
length: 11
CDR3: ASSEGEGTEAF

V: TRBV4-3
length: 13
CDR3: ASSQEGVRTDTQY

V: TRBV10-3
length: 12
CDR3: AISPRVYGTEAF

V: TRBV4-1
length: 13
CDR3: ASSHGTGKNYGYT

V: TRBV19
length: 13
CDR3: ASAWDRGYNSPLH

V: TRBV7-9
length: 14
CDR3: ASSLPGTGVADTQY

V: TRBV11-2
length: 13
CDR3: ATVSGGTYTGELF

V: TRBV12-5
length: 13
CDR3: ASGPRPHTGNGYT

V: TRBV10-3
length: 13
CDR3: AISDLGGKNYGYT

V: TRBV19
length: 12
CDR3: ASRDRGDTGELF

V: TRBV4-2
length: 12
CDR3: ASSQDRVNTEAF

V: TRBV5-6
length: 13
CDR3: ATGLAGVRMETQY

V: TRBV9
length: 16
CDR3: ASSGGRDRGISNTEAF

V: TRBV30
length: 12
CDR3: AWTGTSEAGELF

V: TRBV24-1
length: 12
CDR3: ATSTPGSNTEAF